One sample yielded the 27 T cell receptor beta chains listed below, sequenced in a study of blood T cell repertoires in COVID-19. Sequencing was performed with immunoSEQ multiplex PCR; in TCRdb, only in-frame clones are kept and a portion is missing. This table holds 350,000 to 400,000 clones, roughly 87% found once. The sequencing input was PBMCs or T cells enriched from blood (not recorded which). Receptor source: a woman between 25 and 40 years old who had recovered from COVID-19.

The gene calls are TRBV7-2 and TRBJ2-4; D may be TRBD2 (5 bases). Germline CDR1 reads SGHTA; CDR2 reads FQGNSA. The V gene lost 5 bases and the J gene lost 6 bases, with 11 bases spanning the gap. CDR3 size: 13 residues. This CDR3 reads CASSPGWGNIQYF. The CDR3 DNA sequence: TGTGCCAGCAGCCCGGGGTGGGGAAACATTCAGTACTTC.

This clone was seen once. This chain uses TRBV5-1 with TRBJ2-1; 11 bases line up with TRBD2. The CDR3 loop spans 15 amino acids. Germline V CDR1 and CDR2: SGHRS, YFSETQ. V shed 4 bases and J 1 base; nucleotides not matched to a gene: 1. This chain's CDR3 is CASSRLAGSYNEQFF. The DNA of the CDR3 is TGCGCCAGCAGCAGACTAGCGGGATCCTACAATGAGCAGTTCTTC.

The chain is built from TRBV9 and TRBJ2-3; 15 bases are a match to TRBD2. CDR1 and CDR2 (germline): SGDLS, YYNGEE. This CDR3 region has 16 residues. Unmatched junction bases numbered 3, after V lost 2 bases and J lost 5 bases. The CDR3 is CASSVLGLAGGDTQYF. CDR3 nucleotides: TGTGCCAGCAGCGTCCTGGGACTAGCGGGGGGAGATACGCAGTATTTT.

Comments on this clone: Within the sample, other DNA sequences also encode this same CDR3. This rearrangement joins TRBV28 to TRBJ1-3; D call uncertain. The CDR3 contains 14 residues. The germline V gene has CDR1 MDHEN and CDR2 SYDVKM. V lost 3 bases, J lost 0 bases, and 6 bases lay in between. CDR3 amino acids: CASSLSTSGNTIYF. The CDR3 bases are TGTGCCAGCAGTTTGTCTACCTCTGGAAACACCATATATTTT.

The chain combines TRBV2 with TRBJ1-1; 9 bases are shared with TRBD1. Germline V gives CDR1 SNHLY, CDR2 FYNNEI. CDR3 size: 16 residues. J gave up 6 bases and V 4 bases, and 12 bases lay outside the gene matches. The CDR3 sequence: CASSVFSPGQGAEAFF. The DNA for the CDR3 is TGTGCCAGCAGTGTCTTTAGCCCGGGACAGGGTGCTGAAGCTTTCTTT.

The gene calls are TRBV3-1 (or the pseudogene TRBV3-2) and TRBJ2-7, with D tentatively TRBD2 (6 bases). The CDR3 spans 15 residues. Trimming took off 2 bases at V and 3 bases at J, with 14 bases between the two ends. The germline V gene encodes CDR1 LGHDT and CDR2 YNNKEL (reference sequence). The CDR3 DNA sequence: TGTGCCAGCAGCCAAATTGGGGGGACTTACTACGAGCAGTACTTC. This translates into CASSQIGGTYYEQYF.

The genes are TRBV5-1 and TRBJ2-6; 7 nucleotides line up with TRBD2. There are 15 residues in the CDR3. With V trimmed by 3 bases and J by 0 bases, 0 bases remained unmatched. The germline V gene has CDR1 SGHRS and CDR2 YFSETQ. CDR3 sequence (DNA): TGCGCCAGCAGCTCTAGCGGCTCTGGGGCCAACGTCCTGACTTTC. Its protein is CASSSSGSGANVLTF. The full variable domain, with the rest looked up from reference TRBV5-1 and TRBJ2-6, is KAGVTQTPRYLIKTRGQQVTLSCSPISGHRSVSWYQQTPGQGLQFLFEYFSETQRNKGNFPGRFSGRQFSNSRSEMNVSTLELGDSALYLCASSSSGSGANVLTFGAGSRLTVL.

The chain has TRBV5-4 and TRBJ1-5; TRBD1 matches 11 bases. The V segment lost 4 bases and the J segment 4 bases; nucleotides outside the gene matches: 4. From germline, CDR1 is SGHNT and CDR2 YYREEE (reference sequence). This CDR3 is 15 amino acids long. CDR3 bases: TGTGCCAGCAGCATGGGACAGGGGGGGAATCAGCCCCAGCATTTT. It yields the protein CASSMGQGGNQPQHF.

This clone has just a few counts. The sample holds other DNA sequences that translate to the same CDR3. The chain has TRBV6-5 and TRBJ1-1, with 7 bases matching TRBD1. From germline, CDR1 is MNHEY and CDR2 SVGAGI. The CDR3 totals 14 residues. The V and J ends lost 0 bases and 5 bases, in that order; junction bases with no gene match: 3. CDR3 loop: CASSYSTGRTEAFF. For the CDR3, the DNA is TGTGCCAGCAGTTACTCGACAGGGAGGACTGAAGCTTTCTTT.

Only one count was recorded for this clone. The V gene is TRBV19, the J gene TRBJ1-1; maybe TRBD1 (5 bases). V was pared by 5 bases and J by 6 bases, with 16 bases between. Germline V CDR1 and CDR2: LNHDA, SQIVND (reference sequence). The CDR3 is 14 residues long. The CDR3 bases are TGTGCCAGTAGTCAGGACATAAAGAGCTCTGAAGCTTTCTTT. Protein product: CASSQDIKSSEAFF. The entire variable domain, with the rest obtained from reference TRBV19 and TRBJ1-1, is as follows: DGGITQSPKYLFRKEGQNVTLSCEQNLNHDAMYWYRQDPGQGLRLIYYSQIVNDFQKGDIAEGYSVSREKKESFPLTVTSAQKNPTAFYLCASSQDIKSSEAFFGQGTRLTVV.

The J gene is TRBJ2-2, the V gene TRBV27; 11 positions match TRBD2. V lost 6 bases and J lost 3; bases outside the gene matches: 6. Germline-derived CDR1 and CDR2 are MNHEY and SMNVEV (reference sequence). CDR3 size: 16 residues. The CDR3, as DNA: TGTGCCAGCAGGCTAGCGGGAGGAGTCTACACCGGGGAGCTGTTTTTT. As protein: CASRLAGGVYTGELFF.

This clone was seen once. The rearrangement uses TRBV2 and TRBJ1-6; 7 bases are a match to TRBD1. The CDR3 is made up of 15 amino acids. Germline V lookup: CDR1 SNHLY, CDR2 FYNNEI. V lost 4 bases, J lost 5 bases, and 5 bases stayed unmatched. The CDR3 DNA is TGTGCCAGCAGTGTAGGGGGCCGAGATAATTCACCCCTCCACTTT. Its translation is CASSVGGRDNSPLHF.

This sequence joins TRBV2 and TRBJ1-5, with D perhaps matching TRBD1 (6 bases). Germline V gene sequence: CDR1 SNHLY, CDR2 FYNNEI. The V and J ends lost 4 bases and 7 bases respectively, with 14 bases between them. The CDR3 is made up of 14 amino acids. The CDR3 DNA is TGTGCCAGCAGTGTGCAGGGGTATGGACAGCCCCAGCATTTT. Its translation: CASSVQGYGQPQHF.

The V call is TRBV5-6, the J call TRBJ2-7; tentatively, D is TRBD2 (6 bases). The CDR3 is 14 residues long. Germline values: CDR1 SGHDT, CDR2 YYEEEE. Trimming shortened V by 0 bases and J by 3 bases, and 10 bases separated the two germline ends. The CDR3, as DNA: TGTGCCAGCAGCTTGGGACGGGACTTCTACGAGCAGTACTTC. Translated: CASSLGRDFYEQYF.

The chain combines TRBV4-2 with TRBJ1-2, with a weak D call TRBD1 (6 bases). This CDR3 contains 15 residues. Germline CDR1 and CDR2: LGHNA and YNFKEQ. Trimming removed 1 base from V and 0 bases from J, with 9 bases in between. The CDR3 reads CASSQGTATNYGYTF. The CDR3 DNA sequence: TGTGCCAGCAGCCAAGGGACAGCCACTAACTATGGCTACACCTTC.

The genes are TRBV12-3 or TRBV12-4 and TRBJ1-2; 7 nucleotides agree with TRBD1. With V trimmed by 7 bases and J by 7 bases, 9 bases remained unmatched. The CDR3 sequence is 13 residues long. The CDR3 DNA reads TGTGCCAGCACTCCGGACCGGGACAGTGGCTACACCTTC. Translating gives CASTPDRDSGYTF.

Written as DNA, the CDR3 is TGTGCCAGCAGTCCAGGGGCCCAATACGAGCAGTACTTC. It specifies CASSPGAQYEQYF. The J gene is TRBJ2-7, the V gene TRBV25-1; D is possibly TRBD1 (6 bases). V lost 5 bases, J lost 4 bases, and 12 bases lay in between. Germline V gene data show CDR1 as MGHDK and CDR2 as SYGVNS. The CDR3 totals 13 residues.

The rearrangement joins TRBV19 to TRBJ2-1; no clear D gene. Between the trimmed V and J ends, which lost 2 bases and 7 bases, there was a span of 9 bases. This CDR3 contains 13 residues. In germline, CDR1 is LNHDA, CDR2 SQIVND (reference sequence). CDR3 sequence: CASSIMASNEQFF. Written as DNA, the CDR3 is TGTGCCAGTAGTATAATGGCTTCTAATGAGCAGTTCTTC.

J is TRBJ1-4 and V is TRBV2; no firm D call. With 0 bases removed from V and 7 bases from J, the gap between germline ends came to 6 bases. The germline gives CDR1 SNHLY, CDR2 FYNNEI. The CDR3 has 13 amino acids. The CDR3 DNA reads TGTGCCAGCAGTGAAGCGACGGGTGAAAAACTGTTTTTT. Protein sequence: CASSEATGEKLFF.

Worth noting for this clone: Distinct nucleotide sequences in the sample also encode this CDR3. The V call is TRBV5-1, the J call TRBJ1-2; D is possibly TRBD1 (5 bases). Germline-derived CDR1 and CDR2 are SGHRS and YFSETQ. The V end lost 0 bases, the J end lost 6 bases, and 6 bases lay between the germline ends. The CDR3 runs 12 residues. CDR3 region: CASSLAGDGYTF. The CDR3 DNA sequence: TGCGCCAGCAGCTTGGCGGGGGATGGCTACACCTTC.

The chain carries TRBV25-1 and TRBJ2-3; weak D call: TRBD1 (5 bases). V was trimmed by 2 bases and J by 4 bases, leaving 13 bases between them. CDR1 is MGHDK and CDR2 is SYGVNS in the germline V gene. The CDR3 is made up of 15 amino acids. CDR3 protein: CASSEGAGFADTQYF. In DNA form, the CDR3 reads TGTGCCAGCAGTGAAGGGGCAGGGTTTGCAGATACGCAGTATTTT.

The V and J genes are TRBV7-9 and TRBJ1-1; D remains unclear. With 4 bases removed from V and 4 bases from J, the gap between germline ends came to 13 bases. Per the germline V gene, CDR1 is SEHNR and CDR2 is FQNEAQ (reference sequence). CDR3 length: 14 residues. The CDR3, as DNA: TGTGCCAGCAGCTCCCCACGGGAGGTCACTGAAGCTTTCTTT. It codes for CASSSPREVTEAFF.

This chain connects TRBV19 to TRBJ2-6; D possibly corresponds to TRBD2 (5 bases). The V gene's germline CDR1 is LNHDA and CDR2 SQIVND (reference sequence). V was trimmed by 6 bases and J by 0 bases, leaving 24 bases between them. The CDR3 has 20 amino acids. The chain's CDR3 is CASRFSFRRSPPSGANVLTF. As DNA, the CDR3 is TGTGCCAGTAGATTTTCATTTAGGAGGTCCCCACCCTCTGGGGCCAACGTCCTGACTTTC. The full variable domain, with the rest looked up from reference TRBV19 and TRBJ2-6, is DGGITQSPKYLFRKEGQNVTLSCEQNLNHDAMYWYRQDPGQGLRLIYYSQIVNDFQKGDIAEGYSVSREKKESFPLTVTSAQKNPTAFYLCASRFSFRRSPPSGANVLTFGAGSRLTVL.

CDR3 coding DNA: TGTGCCAGCAGTCCTCTTCGGACTAGCGGGAGCCAGGAGACCCAGTACTTC. Translation gives CASSPLRTSGSQETQYF. The V call is TRBV28, the J call TRBJ2-5, with 13 bases lining up with TRBD2. V shed 5 bases, J shed 5 bases, and the junction held 11 bases outside the gene matches. The CDR3 extends over 17 amino acids. Germline V lookup: CDR1 MDHEN, CDR2 SYDVKM.

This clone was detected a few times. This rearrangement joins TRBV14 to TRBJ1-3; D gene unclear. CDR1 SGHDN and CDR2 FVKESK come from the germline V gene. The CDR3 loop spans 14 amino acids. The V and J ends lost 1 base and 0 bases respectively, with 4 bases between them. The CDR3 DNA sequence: TGTGCCAGCAGCCAAGTAGCCTCTGGAAACACCATATATTTT. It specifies CASSQVASGNTIYF.

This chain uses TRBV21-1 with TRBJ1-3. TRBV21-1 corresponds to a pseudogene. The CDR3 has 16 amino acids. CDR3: CASSSHRGYSGNTIYF. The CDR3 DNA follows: TGTGCCAGCAGCTCCCACCGGGGGTACTCTGGAAACACCATATATTTT.

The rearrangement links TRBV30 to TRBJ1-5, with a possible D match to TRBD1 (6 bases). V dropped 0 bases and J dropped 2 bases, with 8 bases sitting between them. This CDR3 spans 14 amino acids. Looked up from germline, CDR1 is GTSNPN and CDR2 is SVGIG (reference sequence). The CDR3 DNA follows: TGTGCCTGGAGTGTAAGACAGGGCAATCAGCCCCAGCATTTT. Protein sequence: CAWSVRQGNQPQHF.